These 16 T cell receptor beta chains were all obtained from the same sample, sequenced in a study of blood T cells in healthy people across ages. Using a J-beta primer mix together with a sample-barcoded 5' primer, a second PCR was run for 7 to 11 cycles. TCRdb passed the 5' RACE reads through MiXCR, listing each CDR3 protein once. Seen here are hundreds of thousands of distinct CDR3 sequences, approximately 30% observed once, and the top ten hold 15%. Sequencing was done on a sample of blood. Receptors were obtained from a woman aged 80 or over in good health.

V usage is TRBV29-1 and J usage is TRBJ2-6; D possibly corresponds to TRBD1 (6 bases). Trimming removed 3 bases from V and 0 bases from J, with 12 bases in between. Germline loops: CDR1 SQVTM, CDR2 ANQGSEA. The CDR3 consists of 16 residues. The CDR3: CSVDRGQVSGANVLTF. CDR3 in DNA: TGCAGCGTTGACCGGGGACAAGTCTCTGGGGCCAACGTCCTGACTTTC.

This chain uses TRBV6-2 or TRBV6-3 with TRBJ2-7; either TRBD1 or TRBD2 may fit D (5 bases each). CDR3 size: 14 residues. V was cut by 6 bases and J by 2 bases, with 14 bases left in between. Germline lookup yields CDR1 MNHEY and CDR2 SVGEGT. This chain's CDR3 is CASSGARTPYEQYF. CDR3 bases: TGTGCCAGCAGCGGGGCGAGGACGCCCTACGAGCAGTACTTC.

This clonotype was observed at least ten times. CDR3 sequence reads: CASASGANVLTF. Here the CDR3 DNA reads TGTGCATCCGCTTCTGGGGCCAACGTCCTGACTTTC. This chain connects TRBV30 to TRBJ2-6; D remains unclear. Germline CDR1 is GTSNPN and CDR2 is SVGIG (reference sequence). This CDR3 contains 12 residues.

This clonotype was found many times. The rearrangement joins TRBV5-4 to TRBJ2-7; the match to TRBD1 covers 10 bases. The V segment lost 3 bases and the J segment 5 bases; nucleotides outside the gene matches: 8. The V gene's germline CDR1 is SGHNT and CDR2 YYREEE (reference sequence). The CDR3 runs 15 residues. The CDR3 protein is CASSSRQGAHDEQYF. The CDR3 nucleotides are TGTGCCAGCAGCTCGAGACAGGGGGCGCATGACGAGCAGTACTTC.

The sample holds many counts of this clonotype. V gene TRBV7-9 combines with J gene TRBJ1-2, with 8 bases aligning to TRBD1. This CDR3 spans 15 amino acids. The trim removed 5 bases at V and 8 bases at J, leaving 13 bases unmatched. Germline-derived CDR1 and CDR2 are SEHNR and FQNEAQ (reference sequence). The CDR3 loop is CASSPRAGGLGGYTF. For the CDR3, the DNA is TGTGCCAGCAGCCCAAGGGCAGGGGGCCTCGGAGGCTACACCTTC.

V is TRBV5-6 and J is TRBJ1-3, with D maybe TRBD1 (6 bases). The germline gives CDR1 SGHDT, CDR2 YYEEEE. The length of the CDR3 is 18 residues. Trimming took 5 bases from V and 0 from J, leaving 21 bases between them. CDR3 bases: TGTGCCAGCAGTCTCCGACAGGCGACCTCGATCTCTGGAAACACCATATATTTT. Amino acids: CASSLRQATSISGNTIYF.

This clonotype was picked up many times. The rearrangement uses TRBV5-1 and TRBJ2-2; 11 bases match TRBD1. The CDR3 runs 16 residues. CDR1 is SGHRS and CDR2 is YFSETQ in the germline V gene. Trimming took 3 bases from V and 2 from J; bases not matched to a gene: 3. Written as DNA, the CDR3 is TGCGCCAGCAGCTCTGGACAGGGGGCCAACACCGGGGAGCTGTTTTTT. Translating gives CASSSGQGANTGELFF. The full variable domain, its missing parts supplied by reference TRBV5-1 and TRBJ2-2, is KAGVTQTPRYLIKTRGQQVTLSCSPISGHRSVSWYQQTPGQGLQFLFEYFSETQRNKGNFPGRFSGRQFSNSRSEMNVSTLELGDSALYLCASSSGQGANTGELFFGEGSRLTVL.

Points on this clonotype: Since no conserved phenylalanine or tryptophan closes the CDR3, a read error is the likely cause. J is TRBJ2-4 and V is TRBV30; tentative D call: TRBD1 (5 bases). With the DNA end fitting TRBJ2-5 better, the J assignment may be wrong. There are 15 residues in the CDR3. Germline CDR1 GTSNPN, CDR2 SVGIG (reference sequence). CDR3 bases: TGTGCCTGGAGTGTACTACAGGCCGGCGGAGAGACCCAGTACGTC. It yields the protein CAWSVLQAGGETQYV.

The rearrangement joins TRBV5-4 to TRBJ1-4; unclear D gene. Germline CDR1 and CDR2: SGHNT and YYREEE (reference sequence). V was shortened by 4 bases and J by 5 bases, with 15 bases between the two germline ends. This CDR3 spans 15 amino acids. The CDR3 coding sequence is TGTGCCAGCAGCCCCACGGGCGGTGGAAATGAAAAACTGTTTTTT. Translated: CASSPTGGGNEKLFF.

This chain joins TRBV7-6 and TRBJ2-5; 9 nucleotides line up with TRBD1. The CDR3 has 14 amino acids. The V and J ends lost 5 bases and 4 bases, in that order; junction bases with no gene match: 5. Germline V gene lookup returns CDR1 SGHVS and CDR2 FNYEAQ. This chain's CDR3 is CASSNTGGTETQYF. The CDR3 DNA reads as TGTGCCAGCAGCAATACAGGGGGCACAGAGACCCAGTACTTC.

This clonotype was seen many times. The chain uses TRBV7-8 and TRBJ2-3; D call uncertain. Trimming shortened V by 4 bases and J by 4 bases, and 3 bases separated the two germline ends. The CDR3 consists of 11 residues. Germline V gene lookup returns CDR1 SGHVS and CDR2 FQNEAQ. The chain's CDR3 is CASSSPDTQYF. The CDR3 region has the DNA TGTGCCAGCAGCTCCCCAGATACGCAGTATTTT.

V is TRBV12-3 or TRBV12-4 and J is TRBJ2-3; 7 bases fit TRBD2. The trim removed 3 bases at V and 5 bases at J, leaving 5 bases unmatched. The CDR3 extends over 14 amino acids. CDR3 loop: CASSLGRVGDTQYF. CDR3 nucleotides: TGTGCCAGCAGTTTGGGGAGGGTAGGAGATACGCAGTATTTT.

This clonotype has more than one count but fewer than ten. The V gene is TRBV7-9, the J gene TRBJ2-1; 10 bases are shared with TRBD1. CDR1 and CDR2 (germline): SEHNR, FQNEAQ (reference sequence). The CDR3 is 14 residues long. After removal of 4 bases from V and 7 bases from J, the junction contained 4 bases not matched to a gene. As DNA, the CDR3 is TGTGCCAGCAGCTCGGGACAGGGGAAGAATGAGCAGTTCTTC. It specifies CASSSGQGKNEQFF.

This chain joins TRBV29-1 and TRBJ2-4; TRBD1 agrees at 7 bases. The J call is in doubt because the DNA end fits TRBJ2-7 better. CDR1 SQVTM and CDR2 ANQGSEA come from the germline V gene. This CDR3 is 13 amino acids long. The CDR3 DNA sequence: TGCAGCGTGCTCCGGGACAGAGCATACGAGCAGTACTTC. Translation gives CSVLRDRAYEQYF.

At least ten counts were recorded for this clonotype. The chain couples TRBV5-5 to TRBJ2-7, with D perhaps TRBD1 (6 bases). Germline V gene sequence: CDR1 SGHKS, CDR2 YYEKEE (reference sequence). V was clipped by 3 bases and J by 3 bases, with 10 bases between them. CDR3 length equals 13 residues. The CDR3 here is CASSSQGLYEQYF. CDR3 sequence (DNA): TGTGCCAGCAGCTCTCAGGGGCTCTACGAGCAGTACTTC.

To note about this clonotype: Since a much larger clone is just one base distant, this may be a read error. The chain uses TRBV6-5 and TRBJ2-7; TRBD2 matches 10 bases. J gave up 7 bases and V 5 bases, and 11 bases lay outside the gene matches. CDR1 is MNHEY, CDR2 SVGAGI, per germline. This CDR3 spans 15 amino acids. CDR3 region: CASSASSGGYNEQYF. In nucleotides, the CDR3 is TGTGCCAGCAGTGCCTCTAGCGGGGGTTACAATGAGCAGTACTTC.